What follows are 17 T cell receptor beta chains derived from one specimen sequenced in a study of technical replicates of blood from a handful of donors. Here immunoSEQ multiplex PCR was the method, and the copy in TCRdb shows in-frame clones only, minus some. Among fewer than 65,000 clones listed, approximately 87% were seen once. What was sequenced was PBMCs. The receptors were gathered from a human donor in good health. Some clones in this sample may be carry-over from other donors' samples.

The rearrangement joins TRBV12-5 to TRBJ1-1, with unresolved D. The germline V and J ends were trimmed by 3 bases and 7 bases, with 21 bases remaining between them. In germline, CDR1 is LGHNT, CDR2 FRNRAP. The CDR3 totals 16 residues. The CDR3 DNA follows: TGTGCTAGTGGTTTAGTTATCGGAGGAGGGCCTCTTGAAGCTTTCTTT. Amino acids: CASGLVIGGGPLEAFF.

This chain connects TRBV18 to TRBJ2-7; TRBD1 aligns across 8 bases. V trimming: 3 bases; J trimming: 0 bases; junction bases outside the gene matches: 4. CDR1 and CDR2 (germline): KGHSH, LQKENI. The CDR3 is 15 amino acids. CDR3 in amino acids: CASSPGQVISYEQYF. Written as DNA, the CDR3 is TGTGCCAGCTCACCGGGACAGGTCATCTCCTACGAGCAGTACTTC. The full variable domain, completed using reference TRBV18 and TRBJ2-7, is NAGVMQNPRHLVRRRGQEARLRCSPMKGHSHVYWYRQLPEEGLKFMVYLQKENIIDESGMPKERFSAEFPKEGPSILRIQQVVRGDSAAYFCASSPGQVISYEQYFGPGTRLTVT.

This clone was picked up a small number of times. V is TRBV6-6 and J is TRBJ1-5; D gene uncertain. With 5 bases removed from V and 7 bases from J, the gap between germline ends came to 9 bases. The CDR3 totals 12 residues. CDR1 and CDR2 from the germline V gene are MNHNY and SVGAGI (reference sequence). The CDR3 nucleotides read TGTGCCAGCAGTCCAGGTGGGCAGCCCCAGCATTTT. Protein sequence: CASSPGGQPQHF.

V and J are TRBV27 and TRBJ2-7, with D possibly TRBD1 on 6 matching bases. The germline V gene encodes CDR1 MNHEY and CDR2 SMNVEV (reference sequence). The CDR3 has 15 amino acids. Trimming shortened V by 6 bases and J by 3 bases, and 18 bases separated the two germline ends. CDR3 bases: TGTGCCAGCAGCTTAGGGTGGGGGCTCAGCTACGAGCAGTACTTC. Translated: CASSLGWGLSYEQYF.

This sequence joins TRBV11-3 and TRBJ2-2; D gene ambiguous. The CDR3 length is 13 residues. Germline loops: CDR1 SGHNT, CDR2 YENEEA. The V and J ends lost 5 bases and 7 bases respectively, with 11 bases between them. The CDR3, as DNA: TGTGCCAGCAGCGTAATCCCGGGCGGGGAGCTGTTTTTT. This encodes CASSVIPGGELFF.

The V gene is TRBV6-5, the J gene TRBJ1-2; D gene ambiguous. Trimming removed 2 bases from V and 7 bases from J, with 11 bases in between. Germline CDR1 and CDR2: MNHEY and SVGAGI. The CDR3 consists of 13 residues. The CDR3 bases are TGTGCCAGCAGTTACGGAGGGCTCGCTGGCTACACCTTC. Translated: CASSYGGLAGYTF.

V gene TRBV4-3 combines with J gene TRBJ1-3, with no clear D. The germline gives CDR1 LGHNA, CDR2 YSLEER. Trimming cost V 0 bases and J 2 bases, with 8 bases left between them. The CDR3 extends over 15 amino acids. The CDR3 spells CASSQDAGTGNTIYF. The CDR3 DNA follows: TGCGCCAGCAGCCAAGATGCCGGGACTGGAAACACCATATATTTT.

Here the CDR3 DNA reads TGTGCCAGCAGTGACCTCACAGATACGCAGTATTTT. Amino acids: CASSDLTDTQYF. The rearrangement uses TRBV2 and TRBJ2-3; D remains ambiguous. The CDR3 contains 12 residues. Germline CDR1 and CDR2: SNHLY and FYNNEI. The V end lost 3 bases, the J end lost 2 bases, and 3 bases lay between the germline ends.

The chain carries TRBV9 and TRBJ2-2; D gene unclear. The CDR3 loop spans 11 amino acids. Trimming took 4 bases from V and 4 from J, leaving 2 bases between them. Germline CDR1 SGDLS, CDR2 YYNGEE. The CDR3 sequence is CASSLTGELFF. As DNA, the CDR3 is TGTGCCAGCAGCCTCACCGGGGAGCTGTTTTTT.

The chain recombines TRBV7-2 with TRBJ2-7; 11 bases are shared with TRBD2. The CDR3 is made up of 16 amino acids. Germline CDR1 is SGHTA and CDR2 is FQGNSA. Trimming took 2 bases from V and 3 from J; bases not matched to a gene: 6. This CDR3 is CASSLRLAGGVYEQYF. The DNA of the CDR3 is TGTGCCAGCAGCTTAAGGCTAGCGGGGGGCGTCTACGAGCAGTACTTC.

The chain combines TRBV27 with TRBJ1-5, with 9 nucleotides matching TRBD1. This CDR3 spans 15 amino acids. V lost 6 bases to trimming and J lost 3 bases; unmatched junction nucleotides: 6. Germline V CDR1 and CDR2: MNHEY, SMNVEV (reference sequence). The CDR3 loop reads CASSRDRGNNQPQHF. CDR3 nucleotide sequence: TGTGCCAGCAGCCGCGACAGGGGGAACAATCAGCCCCAGCATTTT.

V usage is TRBV19 and J usage is TRBJ2-1; D gene unclear. This CDR3 spans 8 amino acids. Germline-derived CDR1 and CDR2 are LNHDA and SQIVND (reference sequence). Trimming stripped 7 bases from V and 14 bases from J, with 6 bases between. The CDR3 region has the DNA TGTGCCAGTACCTTAGAGTTCTTC. Its protein product is CASTLEFF.

The CDR3 DNA sequence: TGTGCCAGCAGTGAGGGAGCGGGAGGGGTTAAGTCCTACAATGAGCAGTTCTTC. This codes for CASSEGAGGVKSYNEQFF. The J gene is TRBJ2-1, the V gene TRBV2; 10 positions agree with TRBD2. CDR3 length: 18 residues. J was trimmed by 1 base and V by 3 bases; bases with no gene match: 9. From germline, CDR1 is SNHLY and CDR2 FYNNEI.

The rearrangement links TRBV9 to TRBJ2-1; possible D gene TRBD2, 6 bases. Germline CDR1 is SGDLS and CDR2 is YYNGEE. Trimming left V 4 bases short and J 8 bases short, with 19 bases between. This CDR3 has 15 amino acids. For the CDR3, the DNA is TGTGCCAGCAGCCCTACTAGCCCAGATCCCGATGAGCAGTTCTTC. Translated: CASSPTSPDPDEQFF.

This chain uses TRBV5-6 with TRBJ1-1; no definite D call. V lost 5 bases and J lost 3, with 8 bases in between. This CDR3 is built from 12 residues. Germline loops: CDR1 SGHDT, CDR2 YYEEEE. The CDR3 nucleotides read TGTGCCAGCAGACGTCAGGACACTGAAGCTTTCTTT. The encoded protein is CASRRQDTEAFF.

The rearrangement uses TRBV10-3 and TRBJ1-6, with D possibly being TRBD1 (6 bases). Between the trimmed V and J ends, which lost 6 bases and 7 bases, there was a span of 16 bases. The CDR3 totals 15 residues. The germline CDR1 and CDR2 sequences are ENHRY and SYGVKD. The CDR3 here is CAISNRDPYNSPLHF. The CDR3 coding sequence is TGTGCCATCAGCAACAGGGATCCTTACAATTCACCCCTCCACTTT.

This clone has more than one count but fewer than ten. The chain joins TRBV5-1 to TRBJ2-2; 9 bases line up with TRBD2. CDR1 and CDR2 from the germline V gene are SGHRS and YFSETQ. After removal of 7 bases from V and 1 base from J, the junction contained 11 bases not matched to a gene. This CDR3 region has 17 residues. The CDR3, as DNA: TGCGCCAGCCGTCAGATCCGTAGCGGGGGGAACACCGGGGAGCTGTTTTTT. Protein product: CASRQIRSGGNTGELFF.